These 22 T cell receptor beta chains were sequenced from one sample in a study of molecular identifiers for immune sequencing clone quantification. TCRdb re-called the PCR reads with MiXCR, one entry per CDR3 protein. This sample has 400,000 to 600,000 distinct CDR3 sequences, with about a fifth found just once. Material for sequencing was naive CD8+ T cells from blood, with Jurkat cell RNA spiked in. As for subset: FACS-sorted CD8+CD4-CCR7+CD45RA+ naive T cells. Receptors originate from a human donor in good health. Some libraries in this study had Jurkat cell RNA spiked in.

CDR3 coding DNA: TGTGCCAGCAGCCCAAACACAGGGAATAGCTCCTACGAGCAGTACTTC. It is translated as CASSPNTGNSSYEQYF. The chain is built from TRBV7-9 and TRBJ2-7; a possible D gene is TRBD1 (6 bases). V was cut by 5 bases and J by 0 bases, with 17 bases left in between. The CDR3 totals 16 residues. Germline V gene sequence: CDR1 SEHNR, CDR2 FQNEAQ (reference sequence).

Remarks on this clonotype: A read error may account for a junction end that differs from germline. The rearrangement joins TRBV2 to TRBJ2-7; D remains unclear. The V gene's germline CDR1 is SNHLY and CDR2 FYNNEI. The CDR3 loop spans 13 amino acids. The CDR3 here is CASSEEQGYVQYF. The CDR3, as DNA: TGTGCCAGCAGTGAAGAGCAAGGCTACGTGCAGTACTTC.

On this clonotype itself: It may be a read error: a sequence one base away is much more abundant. This chain's CDR3 is CASGYGLATVDTQYF. The DNA of the CDR3 is TGTGCCAGCGGTTACGGACTAGCGACCGTCGATACGCAGTATTTT. The chain uses TRBV12-3 or TRBV12-4 and TRBJ2-3; TRBD2 agrees at 9 bases. The V gene end was trimmed by 8 bases and the J gene end by 6 bases; junction bases not matched to a gene: 12. The CDR3 length is 15 residues.

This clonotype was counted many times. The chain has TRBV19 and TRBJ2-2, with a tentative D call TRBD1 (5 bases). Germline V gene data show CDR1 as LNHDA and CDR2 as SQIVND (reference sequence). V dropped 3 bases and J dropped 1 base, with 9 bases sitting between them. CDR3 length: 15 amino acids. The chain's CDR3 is CASSIGTGNTGELFF. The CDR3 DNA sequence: TGTGCCAGTAGTATTGGTACAGGGAACACCGGGGAGCTGTTTTTT. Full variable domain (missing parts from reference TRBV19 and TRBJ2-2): DGGITQSPKYLFRKEGQNVTLSCEQNLNHDAMYWYRQDPGQGLRLIYYSQIVNDFQKGDIAEGYSVSREKKESFPLTVTSAQKNPTAFYLCASSIGTGNTGELFFGEGSRLTVL.

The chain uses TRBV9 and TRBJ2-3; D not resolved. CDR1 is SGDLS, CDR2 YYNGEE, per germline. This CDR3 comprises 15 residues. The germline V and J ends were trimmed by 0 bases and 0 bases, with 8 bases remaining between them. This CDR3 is CASSVDNLSTDTQYF. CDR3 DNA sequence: TGTGCCAGCAGCGTAGATAACCTTAGCACAGATACGCAGTATTTT.

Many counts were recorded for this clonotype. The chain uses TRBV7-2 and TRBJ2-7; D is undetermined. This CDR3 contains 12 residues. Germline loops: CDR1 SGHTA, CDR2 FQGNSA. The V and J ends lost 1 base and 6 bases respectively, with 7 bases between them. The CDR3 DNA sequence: TGTGCCAGCAGCTTAGATGCTGTCGAGCAGTACTTC. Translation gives CASSLDAVEQYF.

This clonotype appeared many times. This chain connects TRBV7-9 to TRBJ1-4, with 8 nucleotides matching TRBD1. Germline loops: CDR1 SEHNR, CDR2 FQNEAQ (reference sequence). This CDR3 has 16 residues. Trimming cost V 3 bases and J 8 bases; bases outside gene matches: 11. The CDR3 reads CASSFSLDRDGEKLFF. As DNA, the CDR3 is TGTGCCAGCAGCTTTAGCTTGGACAGGGACGGGGAAAAACTGTTTTTT.

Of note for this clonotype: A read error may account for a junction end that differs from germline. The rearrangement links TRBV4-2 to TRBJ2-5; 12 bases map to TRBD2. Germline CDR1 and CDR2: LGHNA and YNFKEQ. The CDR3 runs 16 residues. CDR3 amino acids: CASGQSRLAGEETQYF. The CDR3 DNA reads TGTGCCAGCGGCCAATCCCGACTAGCGGGAGAGGAGACCCAGTACTTC.

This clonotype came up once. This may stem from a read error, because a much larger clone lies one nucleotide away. CDR3 in DNA: TGCAGTGCTACTCCGGGACTCTCCTACGAGCAGTGCTTC. Amino acids: CSATPGLSYEQCF. This chain joins TRBV20-1 and TRBJ2-7; a possible D gene is TRBD2 (6 bases). Germline assignment: CDR1 DFQATT and CDR2 SNEGSKA (reference sequence). The CDR3 runs to 13 residues.

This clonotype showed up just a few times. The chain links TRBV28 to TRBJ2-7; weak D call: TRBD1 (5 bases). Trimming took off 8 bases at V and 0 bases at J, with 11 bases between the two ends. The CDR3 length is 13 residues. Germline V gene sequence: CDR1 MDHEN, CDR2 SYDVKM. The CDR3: CASSDSNSYEQYF. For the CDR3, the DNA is TGTGCCAGCTCTGACAGCAACTCCTACGAGCAGTACTTC.

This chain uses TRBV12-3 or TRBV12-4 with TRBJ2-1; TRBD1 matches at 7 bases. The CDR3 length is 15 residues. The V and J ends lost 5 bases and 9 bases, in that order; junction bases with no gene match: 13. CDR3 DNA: TGTGCCAGCAGTCCGGATGTACGGACAGGCGGTGAGCAGTTCTTC. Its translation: CASSPDVRTGGEQFF.

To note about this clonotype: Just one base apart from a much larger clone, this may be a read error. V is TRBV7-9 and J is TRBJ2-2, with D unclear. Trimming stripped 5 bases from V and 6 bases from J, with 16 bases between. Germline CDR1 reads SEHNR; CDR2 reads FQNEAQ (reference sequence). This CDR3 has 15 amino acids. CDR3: CASSLSPQVSGELFF. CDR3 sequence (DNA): TGTGCCAGCAGCCTTTCTCCTCAGGTTTCCGGGGAGCTGTTTTTT.

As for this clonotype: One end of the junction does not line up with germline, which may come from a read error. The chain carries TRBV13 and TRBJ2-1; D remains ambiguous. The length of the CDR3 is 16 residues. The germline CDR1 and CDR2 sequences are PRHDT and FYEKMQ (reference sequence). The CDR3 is CASSLRVYDSKDERFF. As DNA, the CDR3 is TGTGCCAGCAGCCTACGGGTTTACGACTCTAAGGATGAGCGGTTCTTC.

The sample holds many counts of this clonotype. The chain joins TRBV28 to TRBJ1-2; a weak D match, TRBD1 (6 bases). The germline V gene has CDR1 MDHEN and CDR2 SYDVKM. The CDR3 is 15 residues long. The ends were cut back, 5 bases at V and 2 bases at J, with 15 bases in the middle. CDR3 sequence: CASSEQGFQNYGYTF. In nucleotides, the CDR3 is TGTGCCAGCAGTGAACAGGGTTTCCAAAACTATGGCTACACCTTC.

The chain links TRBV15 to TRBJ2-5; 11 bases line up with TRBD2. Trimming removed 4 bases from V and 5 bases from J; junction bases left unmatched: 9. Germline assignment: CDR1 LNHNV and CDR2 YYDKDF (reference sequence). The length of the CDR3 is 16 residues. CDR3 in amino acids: CATSTTSGVSEETQYF. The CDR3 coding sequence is TGTGCCACCAGCACGACTAGCGGGGTTTCCGAGGAGACCCAGTACTTC.

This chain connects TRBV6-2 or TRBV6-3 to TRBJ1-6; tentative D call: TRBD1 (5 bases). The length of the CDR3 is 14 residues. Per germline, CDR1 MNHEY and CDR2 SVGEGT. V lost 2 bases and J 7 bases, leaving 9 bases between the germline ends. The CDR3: CASSYMGPNSPLHF. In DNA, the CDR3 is TGTGCCAGCAGTTACATGGGGCCCAATTCACCCCTCCACTTT.

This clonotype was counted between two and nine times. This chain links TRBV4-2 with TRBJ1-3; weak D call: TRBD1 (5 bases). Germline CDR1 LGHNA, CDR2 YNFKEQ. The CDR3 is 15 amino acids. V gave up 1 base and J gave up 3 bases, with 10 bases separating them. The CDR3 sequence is CASSQGGGFGNTIYF. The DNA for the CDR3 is TGTGCCAGCAGCCAAGGTGGGGGTTTTGGAAACACCATATATTTT.

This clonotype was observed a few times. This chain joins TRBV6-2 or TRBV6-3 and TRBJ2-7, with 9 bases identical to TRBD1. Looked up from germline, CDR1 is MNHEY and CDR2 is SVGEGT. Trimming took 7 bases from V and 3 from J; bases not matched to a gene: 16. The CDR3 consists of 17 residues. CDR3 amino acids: CASTDTGTGYLGYEQYF. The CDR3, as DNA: TGTGCCAGCACCGACACCGGGACAGGGTATTTGGGCTACGAGCAGTACTTC.

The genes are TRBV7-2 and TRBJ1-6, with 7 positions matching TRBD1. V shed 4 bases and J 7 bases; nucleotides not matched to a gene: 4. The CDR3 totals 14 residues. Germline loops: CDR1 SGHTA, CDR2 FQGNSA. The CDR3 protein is CASSSHRGNSPLHF. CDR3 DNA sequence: TGTGCCAGCAGCTCTCACAGGGGCAATTCACCCCTCCACTTT.

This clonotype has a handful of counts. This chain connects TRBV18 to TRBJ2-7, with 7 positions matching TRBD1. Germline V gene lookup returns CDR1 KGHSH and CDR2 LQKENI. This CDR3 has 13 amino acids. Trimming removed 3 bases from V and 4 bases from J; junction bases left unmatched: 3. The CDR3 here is CASSPETGYEQYF. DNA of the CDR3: TGTGCCAGCTCACCCGAGACAGGGTACGAGCAGTACTTC.

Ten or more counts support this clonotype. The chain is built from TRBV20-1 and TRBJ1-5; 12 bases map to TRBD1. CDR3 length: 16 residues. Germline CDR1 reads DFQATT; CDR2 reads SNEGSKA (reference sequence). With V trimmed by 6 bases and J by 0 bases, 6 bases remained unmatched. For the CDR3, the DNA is TGCAGTGCCTGGGGACAGGGGGCTTATAGCAATCAGCCCCAGCATTTT. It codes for CSAWGQGAYSNQPQHF.

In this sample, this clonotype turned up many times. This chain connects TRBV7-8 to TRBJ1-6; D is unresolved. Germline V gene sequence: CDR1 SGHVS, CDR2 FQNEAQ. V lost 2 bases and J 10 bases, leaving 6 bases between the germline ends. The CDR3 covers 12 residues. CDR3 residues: CASSLNLSPLHF. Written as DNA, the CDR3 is TGTGCCAGCAGCTTAAATCTATCACCCCTCCACTTT. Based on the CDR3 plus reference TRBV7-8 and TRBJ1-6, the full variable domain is GAGVSQSPRYKVAKRGQDVALRCDPISGHVSLFWYQQALGQGPEFLTYFQNEAQLDKSGLPSDRFFAERPEGSVSTLKIQRTQQEDSAVYLCASSLNLSPLHFGNGTRLTVT.